This is a list of T cell receptor beta chains from one sample in a study of identical twins. TCRdb re-derived calls from the 5' RACE reads in MiXCR, one entry per CDR3 protein. Among around 450,000 distinct CDR3 sequences, about 14% were seen once, and the ten largest hold 0.52%. These data are also associated with another study on yellow fever vaccine responses in identical twins.

Material: CD4+ T cells sorted from blood. These receptors all come from a woman between 18 and 30 years old in good health. Both conserved end residues are part of each CDR3. The D gene is left open where the match is weak. Part of the rows lack a size; the others show once, few, many or a class for expanded clones.

V	length	size	J	D	DNA	CDR3
TRBV6-5	12	-	TRBJ2-7	-	TGTGCCAGCAGCCGGTCAGGGGCCGAGCAGTACTTC	CASSRSGAEQYF
TRBV5-1	16	-	TRBJ2-2	TRBD2	TGCGCCAGCGGGAGGGAGGTGAAAGCGGCCACCGGGGAGCTGTTTTTT	CASGREVKAATGELFF
TRBV7-2	13	many	TRBJ2-1	-	TGTGCCAGCAGTTTATCGAGCTACAATGAGCAGTTCTTC	CASSLSSYNEQFF
TRBV7-2	17	few	TRBJ2-7	TRBD2	TGTGCCAGCAGCTTAAGGGCTAGCGGGACTCATCTGTACGAGCAGTACTTC	CASSLRASGTHLYEQYF
TRBV20-1	14	few	TRBJ2-5	TRBD1	TGCAGTGCTAGCCCGGGACAGTCCCAAGAGACCCAGTACTTC	CSASPGQSQETQYF
TRBV7-9	14	few	TRBJ2-7	-	TGTGCCAGCACCAAAAGCGGCGGGGAGTCCGAGCAGTACTTC	CASTKSGGESEQYF
TRBV12-3/TRBV12-4	18	few	TRBJ2-2	TRBD2	TGTGCCAGCAGCCCCATTCTATCAGCGGGAGCGAACACCGGGGAGCTGTTTTTT	CASSPILSAGANTGELFF
TRBV7-2	17	-	TRBJ2-2	TRBD2	TGTGCCAGCAGCTTAGCGGCGACTAGCGGTTCCACCGGGGAGCTGTTTTTT	CASSLAATSGSTGELFF
TRBV20-1	15	-	TRBJ2-1	-	TGCAGTGCTAGGCAGGACTCCTTGGGTTACAATGAGCAGTTCTTC	CSARQDSLGYNEQFF
TRBV3-1	12	-	TRBJ2-1	-	TGTGCCAGCAGCCAAGTGTATAATGAGCAGTTCTTC	CASSQVYNEQFF
TRBV15	18	-	TRBJ2-3	TRBD2	TGTGCCACCAGCGGCCAGCCCGGGACTAGCGGACCCACAGATACGCAGTATTTT	CATSGQPGTSGPTDTQYF
TRBV12-3/TRBV12-4	13	many	TRBJ2-4	TRBD1	TGTGCCAGCAGCCTGACAGGGGGAAACATTCAGTACTTC	CASSLTGGNIQYF
TRBV9	14	-	TRBJ2-7	-	TGTGCCAGCAGCGTGCGTTCCGACTCCTACGAGCAGTACTTC	CASSVRSDSYEQYF
TRBV27	17	few	TRBJ2-1	TRBD2	TGTGCCAGCAGCTTAAGACTAGCGGGGGGGGTATACAATGAGCAGTTCTTC	CASSLRLAGGVYNEQFF
TRBV6-1	17	few	TRBJ2-7	TRBD2	TGTGCCAGCAGCCTTATCGTGGGCGGGAGTAGGTCCTACGAGCAGTACTTC	CASSLIVGGSRSYEQYF
TRBV6-2/TRBV6-3	16	-	TRBJ2-7	TRBD2	TGTGCCAGCAGTTACTCGACTGGTTCTAGCGGCTACGAGCAGTACTTC	CASSYSTGSSGYEQYF
TRBV28	14	-	TRBJ2-7	TRBD2	TGTGCCAGCAGGAGGCTAGCGGGAGGCTACGAGCAGTACTTC	CASRRLAGGYEQYF
TRBV12-3/TRBV12-4	12	few	TRBJ2-1	-	TGTGCCAGCAGTTTGGACGGAGGTGAGCAGTTCTTC	CASSLDGGEQFF